The 18 T cell receptor beta chains below all came from one sample that was sequenced in a study of blood T cell repertoires in COVID-19. Profiled with immunoSEQ multiplex PCR; TCRdb holds only in-frame clones, not every one. Of around 340,000 clones listed, around 88% are singletons. Sequencing used peripheral blood. The source of these receptors is an older woman with COVID-19, enrolled during active disease.

The V and J genes are TRBV29-1 and TRBJ1-2; no clear D. This CDR3 region has 14 residues. Trimming cost V 2 bases and J 4 bases, with 14 bases left between them. The germline V gene has CDR1 SQVTM and CDR2 ANQGSEA. As DNA, the CDR3 is TGCAGCGTTGAATCCACAAACCACCGCTATGGCTACACCTTC. This gives the protein CSVESTNHRYGYTF. The full variable domain, with the rest looked up from reference TRBV29-1 and TRBJ1-2, is SAVISQKPSRDICQRGTSLTIQCQVDSQVTMMFWYRQQPGQSLTLIATANQGSEATYESGFVIDKFPISRPNLTFSTLTVSNMSPEDSSIYLCSVESTNHRYGYTFGSGTRLTVV.

J is TRBJ2-7 and V is TRBV27; TRBD1 is a possible D gene (6 bases). Germline V gene sequence: CDR1 MNHEY, CDR2 SMNVEV (reference sequence). This CDR3 has 15 amino acids. Trimming pared 6 bases from V and 3 bases from J, leaving 18 bases between. The CDR3 sequence: CASRMTGVGVYEQYF. For the CDR3, the DNA is TGTGCCAGCAGAATGACAGGAGTGGGGGTCTACGAGCAGTACTTC.

The chain couples TRBV12-5 to TRBJ1-5; D perhaps matches TRBD1 (5 bases). The CDR3 consists of 16 residues. CDR1 and CDR2 (germline): LGHNT, FRNRAP. The ends were cut back, 0 bases at V and 0 bases at J, with 9 bases in the middle. CDR3 coding DNA: TGTGCTAGTGGTTTGGTCGGGGGAATTAGCAATCAGCCCCAGCATTTT. It is translated as CASGLVGGISNQPQHF. Variable domain in full (rest from reference TRBV12-5 and TRBJ1-5): DARVTQTPRHKVTEMGQEVTMRCQPILGHNTVFWYRQTMMQGLELLAYFRNRAPLDDSGMPKDRFSAEMPDATLATLKIQPSEPRDSAVYFCASGLVGGISNQPQHFGDGTRLSIL.

The V call is TRBV27, the J call TRBJ1-1, with D maybe TRBD1 (6 bases). Germline V gene sequence: CDR1 MNHEY, CDR2 SMNVEV (reference sequence). Trimming cost V 2 bases and J 1 base, with 8 bases left between them. The CDR3 loop spans 14 amino acids. Here the CDR3 DNA reads TGTGCCAGCAGTTTAGCACAGGGGAACACTGAAGCTTTCTTT. As protein: CASSLAQGNTEAFF.

J is TRBJ2-1 and V is TRBV5-4, with D perhaps TRBD1 (6 bases). V was shortened by 5 bases and J by 7 bases, with 7 bases between the two germline ends. The CDR3 contains 11 residues. Germline CDR1 is SGHNT and CDR2 is YYREEE (reference sequence). The CDR3 here is CASSTGNEQFF. CDR3 coding DNA: TGTGCCAGCAGTACAGGGAATGAGCAGTTCTTC.

The DNA for the CDR3 is TGTGCCAGCAGTGAACAAACATCTTATAGCAATCAGCCCCAGCATTTT. Encoded protein: CASSEQTSYSNQPQHF. V and J are TRBV6-1 and TRBJ1-5; D not certain. V lost 2 bases, J lost 0 bases, and 11 bases lay in between. This CDR3 region has 16 residues. Germline CDR1 and CDR2: MNHNS and SASEGT.

The V call is TRBV9, the J call TRBJ2-3, with 10 bases aligning to TRBD1. V dropped 5 bases and J dropped 1; count of bases not matched to a gene: 7. Germline-derived CDR1 and CDR2 are SGDLS and YYNGEE. This CDR3 is built from 16 residues. DNA of the CDR3: TGTGCCAGCAGTCGAACGGACAGGGGGGGCACAGATACGCAGTATTTT. It specifies CASSRTDRGGTDTQYF.

The CDR3 sequence is CASSQPGGYGYTF. The CDR3 bases are TGTGCCAGCAGCCAACCAGGGGGGTATGGCTACACCTTC. The chain combines TRBV3-1 (or the pseudogene TRBV3-2) with TRBJ1-2; 7 bases align to TRBD1. This CDR3 is built from 13 residues. Germline loops: CDR1 LGHDT, CDR2 YNNKEL (reference sequence). With V trimmed by 2 bases and J by 5 bases, 2 bases remained unmatched.

The chain recombines TRBV7-8 with TRBJ2-1; weak D call: TRBD1 (6 bases). Trimming cost V 5 bases and J 14 bases, with 19 bases left between them. CDR3 length equals 13 residues. CDR1 SGHVS and CDR2 FQNEAQ come from the germline V gene. As DNA, the CDR3 is TGTGCCAGCAGCCGCCCCCTGGGACAAGCCAAGTTCTTC. It yields the protein CASSRPLGQAKFF. Full variable domain (missing parts from reference TRBV7-8 and TRBJ2-1): GAGVSQSPRYKVAKRGQDVALRCDPISGHVSLFWYQQALGQGPEFLTYFQNEAQLDKSGLPSDRFFAERPEGSVSTLKIQRTQQEDSAVYLCASSRPLGQAKFFGPGTRLTVL.

The chain combines TRBV5-4 with TRBJ1-1; D remains unclear. The CDR3 length is 14 residues. Germline V gene lookup returns CDR1 SGHNT and CDR2 YYREEE (reference sequence). V dropped 1 base and J dropped 4 bases, with 11 bases sitting between them. The CDR3 is CASSLSGSGTEAFF. The CDR3 DNA reads TGTGCCAGCAGCTTGTCGGGGTCGGGCACTGAAGCTTTCTTT.

The rearrangement uses TRBV4-3 and TRBJ1-1; a weak D match, TRBD1 (6 bases). With 0 bases removed from V and 1 base from J, the gap between germline ends came to 9 bases. Germline-derived CDR1 and CDR2 are LGHNA and YSLEER. The CDR3 length is 15 residues. The CDR3 sequence: CASSQDPDRNTEAFF. In DNA form, the CDR3 reads TGCGCCAGCAGCCAAGATCCGGACAGGAACACTGAAGCTTTCTTT.

This chain links TRBV6-5 with TRBJ2-1; TRBD1 might be the D (5 bases). CDR1 MNHEY and CDR2 SVGAGI come from the germline V gene. The CDR3 totals 12 residues. V gave up 6 bases and J gave up 8 bases, with 11 bases separating them. The CDR3 loop reads CASRGAQYEQFF. CDR3 sequence (DNA): TGTGCCAGCAGAGGGGCGCAGTATGAGCAGTTCTTC.

The V call is TRBV4-3, the J call TRBJ1-2; D is unresolved. This CDR3 is built from 12 residues. Germline loops: CDR1 LGHNA, CDR2 YSLEER. The V gene lost 5 bases and the J gene lost 4 bases, with 8 bases spanning the gap. The CDR3 region is CASSSLGYGYTF. As DNA, the CDR3 is TGCGCCAGCAGCTCGCTCGGCTATGGCTACACCTTC.

The rearrangement uses TRBV5-4 and TRBJ1-1; TRBD1 aligns across 9 bases. V lost 3 bases to trimming and J lost 4 bases; unmatched junction nucleotides: 4. Germline loops: CDR1 SGHNT, CDR2 YYREEE (reference sequence). This CDR3 has 14 amino acids. The CDR3 sequence is CASSSGTGFTEAFF. CDR3 bases: TGTGCCAGCAGCTCCGGGACAGGGTTCACTGAAGCTTTCTTT.

The chain combines TRBV6-5 with TRBJ2-1; 11 bases match TRBD2. CDR1 is MNHEY and CDR2 is SVGAGI in the germline V gene. With V trimmed by 7 bases and J by 1 base, 3 bases remained unmatched. This CDR3 region has 15 residues. CDR3 nucleotide sequence: TGTGCCAGCAATAGCGGGGGGGCATCCTACAATGAGCAGTTCTTC. This codes for CASNSGGASYNEQFF.

The gene calls are TRBV27 and TRBJ1-6, with D maybe TRBD1 (5 bases). V was pared by 2 bases and J by 5 bases, with 10 bases between. CDR3 size: 15 residues. The germline CDR1 and CDR2 sequences are MNHEY and SMNVEV (reference sequence). The CDR3 loop reads CASSLRGLHNSPLHF. Here the CDR3 DNA reads TGTGCCAGCAGTTTAAGGGGACTGCATAATTCACCCCTCCACTTT.

The chain employs TRBV4-3 and TRBJ1-1; 9 positions agree with TRBD1. This CDR3 comprises 14 residues. Trimming cost V 6 bases and J 4 bases; bases outside gene matches: 6. CDR1 and CDR2 from the germline V gene are LGHNA and YSLEER. CDR3 sequence reads: CASRAGTGPTEAFF. Here the CDR3 DNA reads TGCGCCAGCAGAGCTGGGACAGGGCCCACTGAAGCTTTCTTT.

This clone has just one count. The V and J genes are TRBV5-1 and TRBJ2-2; D is perhaps TRBD2 (6 bases). The germline V and J ends were trimmed by 4 bases and 6 bases, with 13 bases remaining between them. This CDR3 is built from 14 residues. Germline V gene data show CDR1 as SGHRS and CDR2 as YFSETQ. CDR3: CASSPGAGPGELFF. In DNA, the CDR3 is TGCGCCAGCAGCCCAGGTGCGGGGCCCGGGGAGCTGTTTTTT.